This is a list of T cell receptor beta chains from one sample in a study of CD8 T cells in ankylosing spondylitis. TCRdb used MiXCR to reprocess the 5' RACE reads, holding one entry per CDR3 protein. The table records some 140,000 distinct CDR3 sequences, approximately 17% of them present only once. Sequencing was done on a sample of blood, either unsorted or a sorted T cell fraction (not recorded which). Every receptor here comes from a male donor with ankylosing spondylitis. Each CDR3 is given with its conserved first and last residue. A D gene is named only where the DNA matches it firmly. Some rows have no size entry. The others give once, few or many, or a class for an expanded clone.

v_gene: TRBV20-1; j_gene: TRBJ2-5; abundance: NA; d_gene: NA; CDR3aa: CSAPGDLETQYF; CDR3nt: TGCAGTGCTCCCGGGGATTTGGAGACCCAGTACTTC
v_gene: TRBV12-3/TRBV12-4; j_gene: TRBJ1-2; abundance: few; d_gene: TRBD1; CDR3aa: CASSLGTGASYYGYTF; CDR3nt: TGTGCCAGCAGTTTGGGGACAGGGGCATCCTACTATGGCTACACCTTC
v_gene: TRBV10-3; j_gene: TRBJ1-4; abundance: few; d_gene: NA; CDR3aa: CAISESQGNNEKLFF; CDR3nt: TGTGCCATCAGTGAGTCGCAGGGGAATAATGAAAAACTGTTTTTT
v_gene: TRBV4-2; j_gene: TRBJ2-3; abundance: few; d_gene: TRBD2; CDR3aa: CASSQDAAGGPGDTQYF; CDR3nt: TGTGCCAGCAGCCAAGATGCAGCGGGAGGGCCGGGAGATACGCAGTATTTT
v_gene: TRBV7-8; j_gene: TRBJ2-7; abundance: few; d_gene: NA; CDR3aa: CASSLDGSYEQYF; CDR3nt: TGTGCCAGCAGCTTAGACGGTTCCTACGAGCAGTACTTC
v_gene: TRBV19; j_gene: TRBJ2-7; abundance: few; d_gene: TRBD1; CDR3aa: CASSIGDRGSYEQYF; CDR3nt: TGTGCCAGTAGTATAGGCGACAGGGGATCCTACGAGCAGTACTTC
v_gene: TRBV7-9; j_gene: TRBJ2-7; abundance: NA; d_gene: TRBD1; CDR3aa: CASSFEQGGYEQYF; CDR3nt: TGTGCCAGCAGCTTTGAACAGGGGGGCTACGAGCAGTACTTC
v_gene: TRBV7-3; j_gene: TRBJ1-5; abundance: many; d_gene: NA; CDR3aa: CASRLQFYSNQPQHF; CDR3nt: TGTGCCAGCAGGCTACAGTTTTATAGCAATCAGCCCCAGCATTTT
v_gene: TRBV27; j_gene: TRBJ1-2; abundance: NA; d_gene: TRBD1; CDR3aa: CASSSTGTGWGYGYTF; CDR3nt: TGTGCCAGCAGTTCTACCGGGACAGGGTGGGGCTATGGCTACACCTTC
v_gene: TRBV4-2; j_gene: TRBJ2-7; abundance: NA; d_gene: TRBD2; CDR3aa: CASSKEILAADYEQYF; CDR3nt: TGTGCCAGCAGCAAAGAAATACTAGCGGCAGACTACGAGCAGTACTTC
v_gene: TRBV5-1; j_gene: TRBJ2-1; abundance: many; d_gene: TRBD2; CDR3aa: CASSPGLASVRRYNEQFF; CDR3nt: TGCGCCAGCAGCCCCGGACTAGCGAGTGTACGAAGATACAATGAGCAGTTCTTC
v_gene: TRBV12-3/TRBV12-4; j_gene: TRBJ2-7; abundance: once; d_gene: NA; CDR3aa: CASSFSGAHYEQYF; CDR3nt: TGTGCCAGCAGTTTTTCGGGTGCGCACTACGAGCAGTACTTC
v_gene: TRBV4-1; j_gene: TRBJ1-5; abundance: NA; d_gene: NA; CDR3aa: CASSQVTSWGLINQPQHF; CDR3nt: TGCGCCAGCAGCCAAGTCACTAGTTGGGGACTGATCAATCAGCCCCAGCATTTT
v_gene: TRBV9; j_gene: TRBJ2-1; abundance: NA; d_gene: NA; CDR3aa: CASSVDVSYNEQFF; CDR3nt: TGTGCCAGCAGCGTGGACGTATCCTACAATGAGCAGTTCTTC
v_gene: TRBV5-8; j_gene: TRBJ2-7; abundance: NA; d_gene: NA; CDR3aa: CASSGSRWEQYF; CDR3nt: TGTGCCAGCAGCGGATCGAGGTGGGAGCAGTACTTC
v_gene: TRBV7-8; j_gene: TRBJ2-6; abundance: few; d_gene: TRBD1; CDR3aa: CASSSGTGLGPGANVLTF; CDR3nt: TGTGCCAGCAGCTCGGGGACAGGCCTCGGCCCTGGGGCCAACGTCCTGACTTTC
v_gene: TRBV12-3/TRBV12-4; j_gene: TRBJ1-1; abundance: NA; d_gene: TRBD1; CDR3aa: CASSPGQGNTEAFF; CDR3nt: TGTGCCAGCAGTCCAGGACAGGGGAACACTGAAGCTTTCTTT
v_gene: TRBV7-2; j_gene: TRBJ2-7; abundance: NA; d_gene: NA; CDR3aa: CASSLGGLAYEQYF; CDR3nt: TGTGCCAGCAGCTTAGGGGGACTCGCCTACGAGCAGTACTTC
v_gene: TRBV29-1; j_gene: TRBJ2-1; abundance: NA; d_gene: TRBD2; CDR3aa: CSARGAGWGNEQFF; CDR3nt: TGCAGCGCGCGGGGGGCGGGCTGGGGAAATGAGCAGTTCTTC
v_gene: TRBV5-1; j_gene: TRBJ1-1; abundance: few; d_gene: NA; CDR3aa: CASSLTTLGLNTEAFF; CDR3nt: TGCGCCAGCAGCTTGACTACTTTGGGGTTGAACACTGAAGCTTTCTTT
v_gene: TRBV7-9; j_gene: TRBJ1-1; abundance: NA; d_gene: NA; CDR3aa: CASRNGQSTEAFF; CDR3nt: TGTGCCAGCAGGAACGGACAGTCAACTGAAGCTTTCTTT
v_gene: TRBV4-1; j_gene: TRBJ1-2; abundance: NA; d_gene: NA; CDR3aa: CASSQERGLYGYTF; CDR3nt: TGCGCCAGCAGCCAAGAACGGGGGCTCTATGGCTACACCTTC
v_gene: TRBV24-1; j_gene: TRBJ2-4; abundance: NA; d_gene: NA; CDR3aa: CATSDSLSKNIQYF; CDR3nt: TGTGCCACCAGTGACTCCCTGAGTAAAAACATTCAGTACTTC
v_gene: TRBV12-3/TRBV12-4; j_gene: TRBJ2-2; abundance: NA; d_gene: TRBD2; CDR3aa: CASMTSGSPEIGELFF; CDR3nt: TGTGCCAGTATGACTAGCGGGAGCCCCGAAATCGGGGAGCTGTTTTTT
v_gene: TRBV5-6; j_gene: TRBJ2-5; abundance: NA; d_gene: TRBD2; CDR3aa: CASSFGLAGGETQYF; CDR3nt: TGTGCCAGCAGCTTCGGACTAGCGGGTGGAGAGACCCAGTACTTC
v_gene: TRBV9; j_gene: TRBJ2-5; abundance: few; d_gene: NA; CDR3aa: CASSADSIQETQYF; CDR3nt: TGTGCCAGCAGCGCCGACAGTATTCAAGAGACCCAGTACTTC
v_gene: TRBV6-1; j_gene: TRBJ2-7; abundance: NA; d_gene: NA; CDR3aa: CASSPRTASSYEQYF; CDR3nt: TGTGCCAGCAGTCCGAGGACAGCGAGCTCCTACGAGCAGTACTTC
v_gene: TRBV5-1; j_gene: TRBJ2-7; abundance: NA; d_gene: NA; CDR3aa: CASSLAPYTRTYEQYF; CDR3nt: TGCGCCAGCAGCTTGGCCCCCTATACCCGCACCTACGAGCAGTACTTC
v_gene: TRBV9; j_gene: TRBJ2-7; abundance: many; d_gene: TRBD1; CDR3aa: CASSGQGYEQYF; CDR3nt: TGTGCCAGCAGCGGACAGGGGTACGAGCAGTACTTC
v_gene: TRBV15; j_gene: TRBJ2-4; abundance: few; d_gene: TRBD2; CDR3aa: CATSRDGALAAVQYF; CDR3nt: TGTGCCACCAGCAGAGACGGGGCACTAGCGGCCGTTCAGTACTTC
v_gene: TRBV6-1; j_gene: TRBJ2-1; abundance: NA; d_gene: NA; CDR3aa: CASSAALAEQFF; CDR3nt: TGTGCCAGCAGTGCGGCACTAGCTGAGCAGTTCTTC
v_gene: TRBV12-3/TRBV12-4; j_gene: TRBJ2-3; abundance: few; d_gene: NA; CDR3aa: CASSQTGLDTQYF; CDR3nt: TGTGCCAGCAGTCAAACAGGGCTAGATACGCAGTATTTT
v_gene: TRBV7-9; j_gene: TRBJ2-5; abundance: few; d_gene: NA; CDR3aa: CASRATLRKRETQYF; CDR3nt: TGTGCCAGCAGAGCCACTTTACGCAAGAGAGAGACCCAGTACTTC
v_gene: TRBV9; j_gene: TRBJ1-2; abundance: NA; d_gene: TRBD1; CDR3aa: CASSDGTGAGYTF; CDR3nt: TGTGCCAGCAGCGATGGGACAGGGGCTGGCTACACCTTC
v_gene: TRBV6-1; j_gene: TRBJ1-5; abundance: NA; d_gene: NA; CDR3aa: CASSEGFTALNQPQHF; CDR3nt: TGTGCCAGCAGTGAGGGGTTCACCGCCCTCAATCAGCCCCAGCATTTT
v_gene: TRBV7-3; j_gene: TRBJ2-1; abundance: few; d_gene: TRBD2; CDR3aa: CASSLTPGLAGESNEQFF; CDR3nt: TGTGCCAGCAGCTTGACTCCGGGACTAGCGGGAGAATCCAATGAGCAGTTCTTC
v_gene: TRBV4-1; j_gene: TRBJ2-7; abundance: NA; d_gene: TRBD1; CDR3aa: CASVQEDRGFHEQYF; CDR3nt: TGCGCCAGCGTTCAAGAGGACAGGGGATTCCACGAGCAGTACTTC
v_gene: TRBV29-1; j_gene: TRBJ2-7; abundance: NA; d_gene: TRBD1; CDR3aa: CSVDRIRQGSYEQYF; CDR3nt: TGCAGCGTTGATCGTATTAGACAGGGCTCCTACGAGCAGTACTTC
v_gene: TRBV9; j_gene: TRBJ2-1; abundance: few; d_gene: NA; CDR3aa: CASSGSGETRKEQFF; CDR3nt: TGTGCCAGCAGCGGCAGCGGCGAGACCAGAAAGGAGCAGTTCTTC
v_gene: TRBV5-6; j_gene: TRBJ2-7; abundance: NA; d_gene: NA; CDR3aa: CASSLGKQYF; CDR3nt: TGTGCCAGCAGCTTGGGGAAGCAGTACTTC